This TCR beta chain was found in a study of T cell responses to AZD1222 COVID-19 vaccine. Turning to the study itself: Pooling covered second doses at about 4 or about 12 weeks.

Profiling relied on immunoSEQ multiplex PCR, and the TCRdb table lists in-frame clones only, not all of them. The data contain about 55,000 clones, around 90% of them seen just once; the ten biggest clones take up approximately 2%. The CDR3 is 15 amino acids. Germline CDR1 reads GTSNPN; CDR2 reads SVGIG (reference sequence). V shed 0 bases and J 5 bases; nucleotides not matched to a gene: 3. The sample holds one count of this clone. The antigen remains unidentified. Findings of the study overall: Females outnumbered males among donors, who were mostly white British; clonal diversity was possibly underestimated.

Here the sequenced sample was peripheral blood, taken on day 0 of AZD1222 vaccination. The J gene is TRBJ2-1, the V gene TRBV30, with TRBD2 matching over 11 bases. The sequence came from an adult in good health. The CDR3, as DNA: TGTGCCTGGAGTGTACTAGCGGGAGTAGACAATGAGCAGTTCTTC. Its protein product is CAWSVLAGVDNEQFF.